This T cell receptor beta chain was captured in a study of PD-1 blockade in classical Hodgkin lymphoma. Sequencing used immunoSEQ multiplex PCR; TCRdb keeps in-frame clones, though not all of them. Altogether under 5,500 clones are present, around three fifths being singletons, with the ten largest covering less than 45%. Of note for this clone: As yet, its antigen is unknown.

The CDR3 is 15 residues long. CDR1 is SGHNT and CDR2 is YENEEA in the germline V gene. The trim removed 5 bases at V and 3 bases at J, leaving 5 bases unmatched. Study outcomes and limitations: There was a significant rise in CD4+ TCR diversity by C4D1, with no such rise for CD8+. Lower baseline TCR diversity marked trial partial responders and progressors.

Every patient had relapsed following autologous stem cell transplantation, and cohorts differed in brentuximab vedotin exposure. The V gene is TRBV11-3, the J gene TRBJ1-2, with 11 bases matching TRBD1. This material consisted of peripheral blood mononuclear cells (PBMCs), taken at baseline. The receptor comes from a human donor with classical Hodgkin lymphoma. CDR3 coding DNA: TGTGCCAGCAGCGACCCGGGACAGGGGGACTATGGCTACACCTTC. Translating gives CASSDPGQGDYGYTF. The variable domain in full, with the rest retrieved from reference TRBV11-3 and TRBJ1-2, is EAGVVQSPRYKIIEKKQPVAFWCNPISGHNTLYWYLQNLGQGPELLIRYENEEAVDDSQLPKDRFSAERLKGVDSTLKIQPAELGDSAVYLCASSDPGQGDYGYTFGSGTRLTVV.